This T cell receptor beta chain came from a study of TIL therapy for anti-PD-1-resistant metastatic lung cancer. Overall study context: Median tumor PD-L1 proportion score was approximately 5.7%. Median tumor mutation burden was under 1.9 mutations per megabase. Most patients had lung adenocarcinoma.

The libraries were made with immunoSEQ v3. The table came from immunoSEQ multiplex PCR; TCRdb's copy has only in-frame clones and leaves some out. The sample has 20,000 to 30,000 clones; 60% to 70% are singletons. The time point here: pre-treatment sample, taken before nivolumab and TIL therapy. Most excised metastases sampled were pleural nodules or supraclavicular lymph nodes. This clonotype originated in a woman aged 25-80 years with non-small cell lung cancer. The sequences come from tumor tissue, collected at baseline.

The CDR3 protein is CASSESPGTAGELFF. CDR3 coding DNA: TGTGCCAGCAGTGAATCCCCGGGGACCGCCGGGGAGCTGTTTTTT. This sequence joins TRBV6-1 and TRBJ2-2, with D perhaps TRBD1 or TRBD2 (5 bases each). Trimming left V 2 bases short and J 6 bases short, with 13 bases between. CDR1 is MNHNS and CDR2 is SASEGT in the germline V gene. The CDR3 has 15 residues.